Each of the 26 T cell receptor beta chains below was sequenced from the same sample in a study of T cells in localized non-small cell lung cancer. TCRdb's copy holds only in-frame clones and misses some; the assay was immunoSEQ multiplex PCR. The table records nearly 15,000 clones, more than 80% of them present only once. The sequences come from peripheral blood, collected before any cancer treatment. The receptor set was obtained from a woman aged 35 to 70 with stage I lung adenocarcinoma.

The chain carries TRBV7-9 and TRBJ2-3; D is unresolved. Trimming cost V 5 bases and J 2 bases, with 14 bases left between them. Germline V gene data show CDR1 as SEHNR and CDR2 as FQNEAQ (reference sequence). This CDR3 has 15 residues. CDR3 bases: TGTGCCAGCAGCCCCCCTAAGTCCTACACAGATACGCAGTATTTT. Protein product: CASSPPKSYTDTQYF. The whole variable domain, remainder taken from reference TRBV7-9 and TRBJ2-3, is DTGVSQNPRHKITKRGQNVTFRCDPISEHNRLYWYRQTLGQGPEFLTYFQNEAQLEKSRLLSDRFSAERPKGSFSTLEIQRTEQGDSAMYLCASSPPKSYTDTQYFGPGTRLTVL.

The chain has TRBV5-1 and TRBJ2-2; 8 bases match TRBD2. In germline, CDR1 is SGHRS, CDR2 YFSETQ. V dropped 6 bases and J dropped 4; count of bases not matched to a gene: 2. This CDR3 has 13 residues. CDR3 in DNA: TGCGCCAGCATGGGGACTAGCACCGGGGAGCTGTTTTTT. This gives the protein CASMGTSTGELFF.

This chain joins TRBV18 and TRBJ1-4; D gene unclear. From germline, CDR1 is KGHSH and CDR2 LQKENI. The CDR3 has 15 residues. The germline V and J ends were trimmed by 6 bases and 6 bases, with 17 bases remaining between them. CDR3 amino acids: CASSEKSRPYEKLFF. CDR3 nucleotide sequence: TGTGCCAGCTCCGAGAAATCACGGCCTTATGAAAAACTGTTTTTT.

V and J are TRBV6-5 and TRBJ2-1, with a tentative D call TRBD1 (6 bases). The CDR3 spans 13 residues. Germline assignment: CDR1 MNHEY and CDR2 SVGAGI. V was pared by 6 bases and J by 5 bases, with 11 bases between. The CDR3 sequence: CASSWTANNEQFF. In nucleotides, the CDR3 is TGTGCCAGCAGCTGGACAGCTAACAATGAGCAGTTCTTC.

The chain has TRBV15 and TRBJ1-2, with unresolved D. Trimming took off 3 bases at V and 4 bases at J, with 12 bases between the two ends. This CDR3 contains 14 residues. Germline-derived CDR1 and CDR2 are LNHNV and YYDKDF (reference sequence). The CDR3 DNA reads TGTGCCACCAGCAGCCAAACGGTGGGCTATGGCTACACCTTC. Amino acids: CATSSQTVGYGYTF.

The chain couples TRBV6-5 to TRBJ2-1, with 7 bases matching TRBD2. CDR3 length: 15 residues. J gave up 0 bases and V 2 bases, and 1 base lay outside the gene matches. The germline V gene has CDR1 MNHEY and CDR2 SVGAGI. The CDR3 is CASSYGGGSYNEQFF. The DNA for the CDR3 is TGTGCCAGCAGTTACGGCGGGGGCTCCTACAATGAGCAGTTCTTC.

The rearrangement joins TRBV11-3 to TRBJ2-1; no definite D call. This CDR3 has 15 amino acids. Germline values: CDR1 SGHNT, CDR2 YENEEA. Trimming cost V 0 bases and J 0 bases, with 6 bases left between them. The CDR3 region is CASSLDSLSYNEQFF. In nucleotides, the CDR3 is TGTGCCAGCAGCTTAGATTCCCTCTCCTACAATGAGCAGTTCTTC.

The chain carries TRBV7-2 and TRBJ2-7; D possibly matches TRBD1 or TRBD2 (5 bases each). The V end was cut by 1 base, the J end by 4 bases, with 11 bases between. This CDR3 is 14 amino acids long. Germline loops: CDR1 SGHTA, CDR2 FQGNSA. The CDR3 protein is CASSLEGRIYEQYF. The CDR3 DNA is TGTGCCAGCAGCTTAGAGGGACGGATATACGAGCAGTACTTC.

The chain recombines TRBV18 with TRBJ1-1; D unresolved. From germline, CDR1 is KGHSH and CDR2 LQKENI. Trimming cost V 5 bases and J 0 bases, with 7 bases left between them. This CDR3 spans 13 amino acids. CDR3 protein: CASSKGVNTEAFF. In DNA, the CDR3 is TGTGCCAGCTCAAAGGGCGTGAACACTGAAGCTTTCTTT.

The rearrangement links TRBV6-6 to TRBJ1-2; D is unclear. Germline CDR1 reads MNHNY; CDR2 reads SVGAGI (reference sequence). Trimming removed 4 bases at V and 7 bases at J, with 10 bases between. This CDR3 contains 12 residues. The CDR3 region has the DNA TGTGCCAGCAGTTTAGGTGAAGGTGGCTACACCTTC. This encodes CASSLGEGGYTF.

In DNA form, the CDR3 reads TGCGCCAGCAGTGATTATCCCGAGCAGTACTTC. Its translation: CASSDYPEQYF. The chain is built from TRBV10-2 and TRBJ2-7; no definite D call. Trimming removed 3 bases from V and 6 bases from J, with 6 bases in between. This CDR3 has 11 residues. CDR1 is WSHSY, CDR2 SAAADI, per germline.

The chain employs TRBV6-5 and TRBJ1-5; D is unresolved. CDR1 is MNHEY, CDR2 SVGAGI, per germline. The CDR3 has 15 residues. Trimming removed 0 bases from V and 3 bases from J, with 9 bases in between. CDR3 sequence (DNA): TGTGCCAGCAGTTACTCGTTGGGGTCCAATCAGCCCCAGCATTTT. This encodes CASSYSLGSNQPQHF.

The chain has TRBV7-8 and TRBJ2-2, with unresolved D. Germline CDR1 is SGHVS and CDR2 is FQNEAQ. Trimming shortened V by 5 bases and J by 3 bases, and 16 bases separated the two germline ends. CDR3 size: 16 residues. CDR3 region: CASSLQLRRDTGELFF. In DNA, the CDR3 is TGTGCCAGCAGCCTCCAACTCCGCCGGGACACCGGGGAGCTGTTTTTT.

This clone has only one observation. V is TRBV10-3 and J is TRBJ2-3; TRBD1 matches 8 bases. The CDR3 length is 15 residues. The V segment lost 4 bases and the J segment 1 base; nucleotides outside the gene matches: 4. The germline V gene encodes CDR1 ENHRY and CDR2 SYGVKD. For the CDR3, the DNA is TGTGCCATCAGTGGGCGGGGACAGGGCACAGATACGCAGTATTTT. This encodes CAISGRGQGTDTQYF.

This chain uses TRBV10-3 with TRBJ2-7, with D unresolved. With 4 bases removed from V and 1 base from J, the gap between germline ends came to 8 bases. The germline CDR1 and CDR2 sequences are ENHRY and SYGVKD. The CDR3 is 13 residues long. Here the CDR3 DNA reads TGTGCCATCAGTGTAGGCGGTTCCTACGAGCAGTACTTC. Amino acids: CAISVGGSYEQYF.

The rearrangement uses TRBV20-1 and TRBJ2-5; D gene uncertain. CDR1 is DFQATT, CDR2 SNEGSKA, per germline (reference sequence). The V end lost 3 bases, the J end lost 5 bases, and 7 bases lay between the germline ends. CDR3 length equals 11 residues. The CDR3 spells CSARLGETQYF. The CDR3 nucleotides are TGCAGTGCTAGGCTAGGGGAGACCCAGTACTTC.

The chain is built from TRBV19 and TRBJ2-7; 8 nucleotides line up with TRBD1. In germline, CDR1 is LNHDA, CDR2 SQIVND (reference sequence). The CDR3 runs to 13 residues. V was pared by 4 bases and J by 6 bases, with 5 bases of the junction left unmatched. The CDR3 region has the DNA TGTGCCAGTAGTAGAGACACAGGGGGCGAGCAGTACTTC. Translating gives CASSRDTGGEQYF.

The chain recombines TRBV20-1 with TRBJ2-5; a possible D gene is TRBD2 (6 bases). Between the trimmed V and J ends, which lost 6 bases and 5 bases, there was a span of 10 bases. Per the germline V gene, CDR1 is DFQATT and CDR2 is SNEGSKA (reference sequence). This CDR3 has 11 residues. As DNA, the CDR3 is TGCAGTGCAGGCGCGGGGGAGACCCAGTACTTC. Amino acids: CSAGAGETQYF.

CDR3 amino acids: CASSVTAGGGQPQHF. The CDR3, as DNA: TGTGCCAGCAGCGTAACGGCAGGGGGCGGCCAGCCCCAGCATTTT. The chain employs TRBV9 and TRBJ1-5, with 8 bases that match TRBD1. This CDR3 contains 15 residues. Germline loops: CDR1 SGDLS, CDR2 YYNGEE. V lost 1 base to trimming and J lost 7 bases; unmatched junction nucleotides: 7.

In this sample, this clone turned up a few times. The gene calls are TRBV7-9 and TRBJ1-5; D is ambiguous. Between the trimmed V and J ends, which lost 3 bases and 3 bases, there was a span of 12 bases. The CDR3 extends over 15 amino acids. Per germline, CDR1 SEHNR and CDR2 FQNEAQ (reference sequence). The CDR3 nucleotides are TGTGCCAGCAGCTTTGGTTTGGATAACAATCAGCCCCAGCATTTT. Its translation: CASSFGLDNNQPQHF.

The rearrangement links TRBV12-5 to TRBJ1-4; 11 bases map to TRBD1. Trimming removed 5 bases from V and 7 bases from J; junction bases left unmatched: 9. Germline values: CDR1 LGHNT, CDR2 FRNRAP. This CDR3 spans 16 amino acids. The CDR3 protein is CASGPLSGQGVEKLFF. The CDR3 nucleotides are TGTGCTAGTGGTCCCCTCTCGGGACAGGGGGTTGAAAAACTGTTTTTT.

The CDR3 is CASSLEDTQYF. In DNA form, the CDR3 reads TGTGCCAGCAGCTTGGAAGATACGCAGTATTTT. The chain is built from TRBV5-6 and TRBJ2-3, with D hard to call. V shed 0 bases and J shed 5 bases, with 1 base lying between them. The CDR3 consists of 11 residues. Germline CDR1 SGHDT, CDR2 YYEEEE.

The V gene is TRBV4-2, the J gene TRBJ1-2; unclear D gene. Germline CDR1 and CDR2: LGHNA and YNFKEQ. Trimming removed 1 base at V and 8 bases at J, with 20 bases between. The CDR3 runs 16 residues. For the CDR3, the DNA is TGTGCCAGCAGCCAAGGACTGGGCCCCTCTTTCGAGGGCTACACCTTC. This sequence encodes CASSQGLGPSFEGYTF.

The chain uses TRBV10-3 and TRBJ1-1; D is unclear. Trimming left V 3 bases short and J 1 base short, with 9 bases between. The germline V gene encodes CDR1 ENHRY and CDR2 SYGVKD. The CDR3 runs 14 residues. Here the CDR3 reads CAISDWTSNTEAFF. Written as DNA, the CDR3 is TGTGCCATCAGTGACTGGACTTCGAACACTGAAGCTTTCTTT.

J is TRBJ2-7 and V is TRBV28, with TRBD1 matching 8 bases. The CDR3 is made up of 16 amino acids. V lost 6 bases and J lost 2; bases outside the gene matches: 12. Germline V CDR1 and CDR2: MDHEN, SYDVKM. CDR3 sequence reads: CASRPLPGQAAYEQYF. CDR3 bases: TGTGCCAGCAGACCTCTACCGGGACAGGCAGCCTACGAGCAGTACTTC.

CDR3 loop: CASSAQMYADTQYF. The CDR3 coding sequence is TGTGCCAGCAGCGCACAAATGTACGCAGATACGCAGTATTTT. The rearrangement joins TRBV9 to TRBJ2-3; no definite D call. Trimming took 3 bases from V and 4 from J, leaving 12 bases between them. Germline V gene sequence: CDR1 SGDLS, CDR2 YYNGEE. The CDR3 has 14 residues.